Listed here are 28 T cell receptor beta chains from one sample, sequenced in a study of T cell responses to AZD1222 COVID-19 vaccine (dated by TCRdb to the early 2020s). The protocol used for the library was the immunoSEQ multiplex PCR assay. What TCRdb holds here is the immuneACCESS table cut down to in-frame rearrangements. Part of the clones is not present; checked against another copy, under half of the missing clones reflect an unresolved V gene, and the others are unexplained. Recorded for this sample are about 160,000 clones; about 90% of them occurred a single time. The ten largest account for under 4% of the sample. The time point label corresponds to: about 28 days (+/-7) after the second vaccine dose. Sequencing was performed on peripheral blood, taken 28 days after the second AZD1222 dose. The receptors here all came from an adult who received the AZD1222 COVID-19 vaccine.

This chain joins TRBV19 and TRBJ1-6; TRBD1 agrees at 9 bases. Germline V CDR1 and CDR2: LNHDA, SQIVND (reference sequence). V gave up 6 bases and J gave up 6 bases; unmatched junction bases: 6. The CDR3 loop spans 15 amino acids. Here the CDR3 DNA reads TGTGCCAGTAGCGGGGGACAGGGAGGTAATTCACCCCTCCACTTT. Translating it yields CASSGGQGGNSPLHF.

This chain connects TRBV30 to TRBJ1-5; tentatively, D is TRBD1 (6 bases). The CDR3 contains 15 residues. The V end was cut by 3 bases, the J end by 2 bases, with 14 bases between. CDR1 GTSNPN and CDR2 SVGIG come from the germline V gene (reference sequence). The CDR3 protein is CAWSATGMGNQPQHF. In nucleotides, the CDR3 is TGTGCCTGGAGCGCCACAGGGATGGGCAATCAGCCCCAGCATTTT.

V usage is TRBV29-1 and J usage is TRBJ1-2; 7 positions agree with TRBD1. This CDR3 has 16 amino acids. Trimming removed 5 bases from V and 1 base from J; junction bases left unmatched: 13. Germline loops: CDR1 SQVTM, CDR2 ANQGSEA. CDR3 loop: CSVQPSRQGNNYGYTF. The CDR3 coding sequence is TGCAGCGTTCAGCCTAGTCGACAGGGAAATAACTATGGCTACACCTTC.

This clone was seen only a few times. The rearrangement links TRBV6-1 to TRBJ2-7; 7 nucleotides line up with TRBD2. This CDR3 is built from 15 residues. Per the germline V gene, CDR1 is MNHNS and CDR2 is SASEGT. The ends lost 3 bases at V and 5 bases at J; junction bases unmatched: 10. The CDR3 protein is CASSDREAAADEQYF. DNA for the CDR3: TGTGCCAGCAGTGATCGGGAGGCAGCCGCGGACGAGCAGTACTTC.

V and J are TRBV7-9 and TRBJ1-2; possibly TRBD1 for D (5 bases). Trimming cost V 7 bases and J 8 bases, with 14 bases left between them. This CDR3 has 12 residues. Per germline, CDR1 SEHNR and CDR2 FQNEAQ (reference sequence). CDR3 loop: CASILSQGGYTF. The CDR3 coding sequence is TGTGCCAGCATCCTTAGTCAGGGAGGCTACACCTTC.

The chain couples TRBV24-1 to TRBJ2-5, with 15 bases matching TRBD2. The CDR3 loop spans 17 amino acids. J gave up 0 bases and V 7 bases, and 5 bases lay outside the gene matches. Per the germline V gene, CDR1 is KGHDR and CDR2 is SFDVKD. The CDR3 reads CATSTGTSGGYQETQYF. CDR3 in DNA: TGTGCCACCAGCACCGGGACTAGCGGGGGGTACCAAGAGACCCAGTACTTC.

This chain uses TRBV27 with TRBJ1-2, with 10 bases that match TRBD1. The CDR3 length is 15 residues. The trim removed 5 bases at V and 8 bases at J, leaving 11 bases unmatched. Germline lookup yields CDR1 MNHEY and CDR2 SMNVEV (reference sequence). CDR3 residues: CASSTRDRGGRGYTF. In DNA form, the CDR3 reads TGTGCCAGCAGTACCAGGGACAGGGGAGGGAGAGGCTACACCTTC.

The V gene is TRBV24-1, the J gene TRBJ2-1; no clear D. This CDR3 has 16 amino acids. Germline CDR1 KGHDR, CDR2 SFDVKD. V lost 3 bases to trimming and J lost 7 bases, with 18 bases between them. Here the CDR3 reads CATSDSTGRGRNEQFF. CDR3 in DNA: TGTGCCACCAGTGATAGTACCGGGCGAGGTAGGAATGAGCAGTTCTTC.

The rearrangement links TRBV5-4 to TRBJ1-1; TRBD1 is a possible D gene (6 bases). Between the trimmed V and J ends, which lost 4 bases and 1 base, there was a span of 14 bases. CDR3 size: 15 residues. Germline values: CDR1 SGHNT, CDR2 YYREEE (reference sequence). CDR3 sequence reads: CASSPQQGSNTEAFF. Here the CDR3 DNA reads TGTGCCAGCAGCCCCCAACAGGGCTCGAACACTGAAGCTTTCTTT.

V usage is TRBV30 and J usage is TRBJ1-1; perhaps TRBD1 as D (6 bases). Trimming took 2 bases from V and 10 from J, leaving 20 bases between them. The CDR3 loop spans 14 amino acids. Per germline, CDR1 GTSNPN and CDR2 SVGIG (reference sequence). The CDR3 is CAWSPIILQGGAFF. The CDR3 bases are TGTGCCTGGAGTCCCATTATCCTACAGGGCGGAGCTTTCTTT.

CDR3 region: CASSQGAQGQPQHF. The CDR3 region has the DNA TGCGCCAGCAGCCAAGGGGCCCAGGGGCAGCCCCAGCATTTT. V usage is TRBV4-1 and J usage is TRBJ1-5, with D maybe TRBD1 (6 bases). CDR3 size: 14 residues. The V end lost 1 base, the J end lost 7 bases, and 11 bases lay between the germline ends. In germline, CDR1 is MGHRA, CDR2 YSYEKL.

The chain joins TRBV5-6 to TRBJ2-2, with 8 nucleotides matching TRBD2. V lost 4 bases and J lost 2; bases outside the gene matches: 4. The CDR3 has 15 amino acids. CDR1 SGHDT and CDR2 YYEEEE come from the germline V gene. The CDR3 coding sequence is TGTGCCAGCAGCAAGCGGGGGAGAAACACCGGGGAGCTGTTTTTT. This gives the protein CASSKRGRNTGELFF.

The rearrangement joins TRBV6-5 to TRBJ2-3; D is possibly TRBD2 (5 bases). Trimming removed 10 bases from V and 3 bases from J, with 11 bases in between. The CDR3 spans 12 residues. Germline V gene lookup returns CDR1 MNHEY and CDR2 SVGAGI. CDR3 amino acids: CATHEGTDTQYF. The CDR3 DNA reads as TGTGCCACCCATGAGGGAACAGATACGCAGTATTTT.

In this sample, this clone turned up once. The rearrangement uses TRBV5-4 and TRBJ2-7; D is ambiguous. Germline V lookup: CDR1 SGHNT, CDR2 YYREEE (reference sequence). Trimming cost V 3 bases and J 2 bases, with 9 bases left between them. The CDR3 totals 13 residues. CDR3 nucleotides: TGTGCCAGCAGCTCCTCTACTGCCTACGAGCAGTACTTC. Translated, it gives CASSSSTAYEQYF.

This chain joins TRBV18 and TRBJ1-1; D gene ambiguous. Trimming took 5 bases from V and 2 from J, leaving 9 bases between them. The germline CDR1 and CDR2 sequences are KGHSH and LQKENI. CDR3 length equals 13 residues. CDR3 nucleotide sequence: TGTGCCAGCTCAACGGTACTCAACACTGAAGCTTTCTTT. Its protein product is CASSTVLNTEAFF.

The gene calls are TRBV6-4 and TRBJ1-1; D is undetermined. V was pared by 10 bases and J by 1 base, with 19 bases between. The CDR3 spans 15 residues. Per germline, CDR1 MRHNA and CDR2 SNTAGT. In DNA form, the CDR3 reads TGTGCCACCCCCCAATTTCAGACGGCGAACACTGAAGCTTTCTTT. Protein: CATPQFQTANTEAFF.

The chain has TRBV6-5 and TRBJ1-2; D is undetermined. The CDR3 contains 11 residues. Germline loops: CDR1 MNHEY, CDR2 SVGAGI. V was pared by 6 bases and J by 4 bases, with 6 bases between. The CDR3 nucleotides read TGTGCCAGCAGCACCCTCTATGGCTACACCTTC. Translated: CASSTLYGYTF.

This clone was counted a single time. CDR3 sequence (DNA): TGTGCCAGCAGCTTCGGGGGGGGCCGGCAGCCCCAGCATTTT. Translating gives CASSFGGGRQPQHF. This chain connects TRBV5-8 to TRBJ1-5; D possibly corresponds to TRBD1 (6 bases). This CDR3 is built from 14 residues. Germline V gene lookup returns CDR1 SGHTS and CDR2 YDEGEE. Trimming shortened V by 2 bases and J by 7 bases, and 13 bases separated the two germline ends.

The genes are TRBV20-1 and TRBJ2-3; D gene uncertain. The germline V gene encodes CDR1 DFQATT and CDR2 SNEGSKA (reference sequence). This CDR3 spans 11 amino acids. Trimming removed 8 bases from V and 6 bases from J, with 12 bases in between. The CDR3 bases are TGCAGTCGGGCCCACAAGGATACGCAGTATTTT. Translated, it gives CSRAHKDTQYF.

V gene TRBV18 combines with J gene TRBJ2-5; no firm D call. This CDR3 has 12 amino acids. Germline CDR1 is KGHSH and CDR2 is LQKENI. Trimming removed 2 bases at V and 4 bases at J, with 5 bases between. Written as DNA, the CDR3 is TGTGCCAGCTCACCATTCTCAGAGACCCAGTACTTC. Its translation: CASSPFSETQYF.

The chain uses TRBV3-1 (or the pseudogene TRBV3-2) and TRBJ1-4; D perhaps matches TRBD1 (6 bases). V was cut by 4 bases and J by 7 bases, with 13 bases left in between. Germline V gene lookup returns CDR1 LGHDT and CDR2 YNNKEL (reference sequence). The CDR3 runs 14 residues. The CDR3 sequence: CASSRGRGVEKLFF. CDR3 DNA: TGTGCCAGCAGCCGCGGCAGGGGTGTTGAAAAACTGTTTTTT.

The CDR3, as DNA: TGTGCCAGCAGCTCGACCATGAACACTGAAGCTTTCTTT. It translates to CASSSTMNTEAFF. The chain combines TRBV7-3 with TRBJ1-1; D unclear. Trimming took 4 bases from V and 0 from J, leaving 6 bases between them. The CDR3 is 13 amino acids. CDR1 is SGHTA and CDR2 is FQGTGA in the germline V gene.

Only one count was recorded for this clone. The chain employs TRBV7-2 and TRBJ2-7; possible D gene TRBD1, 6 bases. The germline V gene encodes CDR1 SGHTA and CDR2 FQGNSA. The CDR3 spans 16 residues. Trimming took off 4 bases at V and 2 bases at J, with 18 bases between the two ends. Here the CDR3 reads CASSSRKQDRTYEQYF. For the CDR3, the DNA is TGTGCCAGCAGCTCCCGGAAACAGGACAGAACCTACGAGCAGTACTTC.

The chain carries TRBV7-2 and TRBJ2-1; 16 positions match TRBD2. Per the germline V gene, CDR1 is SGHTA and CDR2 is FQGNSA. The CDR3 is made up of 17 amino acids. J was trimmed by 9 bases and V by 3 bases; bases with no gene match: 8. The CDR3, as DNA: TGTGCCAGCAGCTTGCCCGGGACTAGCGGGGGGGCCGCTGAGCAGTTCTTC. Its protein product is CASSLPGTSGGAAEQFF.

The chain uses TRBV4-3 and TRBJ1-5; D may be TRBD1 (5 bases). Per the germline V gene, CDR1 is LGHNA and CDR2 is YSLEER. Deletions cut 0 bases from V and 9 bases from J, with 12 bases between. The CDR3 runs 14 residues. The CDR3 DNA is TGCGCCAGCAGCCAAGAACTAGCAGGGTTGCCCCAGCATTTT. This translates into CASSQELAGLPQHF.

The rearrangement links TRBV7-2 to TRBJ1-5, with D possibly matching TRBD1 (5 bases). V was clipped by 2 bases and J by 3 bases, with 14 bases between them. The CDR3 runs 16 residues. From germline, CDR1 is SGHTA and CDR2 FQGNSA. CDR3 protein: CASSLSVRGDNQPQHF. Here the CDR3 DNA reads TGTGCCAGCAGCTTATCGGTGAGGGGAGACAATCAGCCCCAGCATTTT.

This clone was found once. The genes are TRBV7-9 and TRBJ2-1; 10 bases fit TRBD2. V lost 5 bases, J lost 10 bases, and 2 bases stayed unmatched. Looked up from germline, CDR1 is SEHNR and CDR2 is FQNEAQ (reference sequence). The CDR3 extends over 12 amino acids. CDR3 in DNA: TGTGCCAGCAGCCCACTAGCGGGAGAGCAGTTCTTC. Translated, it gives CASSPLAGEQFF. Variable domain in full (rest from reference TRBV7-9 and TRBJ2-1): DTGVSQNPRHKITKRGQNVTFRCDPISEHNRLYWYRQTLGQGPEFLTYFQNEAQLEKSRLLSDRFSAERPKGSFSTLEIQRTEQGDSAMYLCASSPLAGEQFFGPGTRLTVL.

The chain joins TRBV7-9 to TRBJ1-2; 8 bases line up with TRBD1. V lost 4 bases and J lost 4; bases outside the gene matches: 11. CDR3 length: 16 residues. The germline gives CDR1 SEHNR, CDR2 FQNEAQ (reference sequence). CDR3 protein: CASSSGRTGSSYGYTF. CDR3 in DNA: TGTGCCAGCAGCTCGGGTCGGACAGGGAGTTCCTATGGCTACACCTTC.